This paragraph covers one TCR beta chain sequence. These data come from a study of cytomegalovirus exposure and HLA in healthy donors. With 3 bases removed from V and 9 bases from J, the gap between germline ends came to 9 bases. CDR3 length: 12 amino acids. The germline gives CDR1 KGHSH, CDR2 LQKENI. PCR primers comprised 60 Vbeta and 13 Jbeta primers. Clones were read by immunoSEQ multiplex PCR, and TCRdb kept only the in-frame ones, dropping some. The data show fewer than 110,000 clones, about 85% seen once. The origin of this receptor is a man younger than 40 in good health and CMV-seronegative. What was sequenced was PBMCs. The chain employs TRBV18 and TRBJ2-1; no firm D call. This CDR3 is CASSPRTGEQFF. The DNA of the CDR3 is TGTGCCAGCTCACCGAGAACGGGTGAGCAGTTCTTC.